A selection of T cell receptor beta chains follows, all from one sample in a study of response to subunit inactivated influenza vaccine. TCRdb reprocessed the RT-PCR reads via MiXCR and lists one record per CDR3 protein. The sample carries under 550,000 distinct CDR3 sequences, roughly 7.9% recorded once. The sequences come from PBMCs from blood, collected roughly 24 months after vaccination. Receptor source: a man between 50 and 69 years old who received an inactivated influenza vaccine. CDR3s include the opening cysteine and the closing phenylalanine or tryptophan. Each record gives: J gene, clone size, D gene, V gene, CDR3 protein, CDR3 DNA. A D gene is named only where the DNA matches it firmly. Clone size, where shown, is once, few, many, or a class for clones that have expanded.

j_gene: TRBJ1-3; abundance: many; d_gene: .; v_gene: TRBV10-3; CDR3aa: CAIMGSGNTIYF; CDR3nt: TGTGCCATCATGGGCTCTGGAAACACCATATATTTT
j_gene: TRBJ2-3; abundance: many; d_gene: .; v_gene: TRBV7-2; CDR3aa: CASSLELNTDTQYF; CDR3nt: TGTGCCAGCAGCTTAGAACTAAACACAGATACGCAGTATTTT
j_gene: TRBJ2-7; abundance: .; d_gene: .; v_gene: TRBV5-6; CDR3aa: CASSPGPRGYAQYF; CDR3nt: TGTGCCAGCAGCCCGGGACCCCGAGGTTACGCGCAGTACTTC
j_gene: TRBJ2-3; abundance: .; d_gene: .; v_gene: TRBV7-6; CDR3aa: CASSFQAPDTQYF; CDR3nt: TGTGCCAGCAGCTTCCAGGCCCCAGATACGCAGTATTTT
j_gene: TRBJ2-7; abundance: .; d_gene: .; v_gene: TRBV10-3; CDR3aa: CAISDPEWVLYEQYF; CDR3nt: TGTGCCATCAGTGATCCAGAATGGGTACTTTACGAGCAGTACTTC
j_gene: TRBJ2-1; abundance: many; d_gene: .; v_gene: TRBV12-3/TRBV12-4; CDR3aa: CASSFSSSAGATEQFF; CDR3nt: TGTGCCAGCAGTTTCTCCTCTAGCGCCGGGGCAACTGAGCAGTTCTTC
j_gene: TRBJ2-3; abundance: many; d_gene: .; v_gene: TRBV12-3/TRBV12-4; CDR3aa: CASSLFYLTSGSQTDTQYF; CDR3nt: TGTGCCAGCAGTTTATTCTACTTAACCTCAGGATCCCAAACAGATACGCAGTATTTT
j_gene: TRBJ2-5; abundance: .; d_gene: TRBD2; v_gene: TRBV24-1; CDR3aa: CATSVGGVAETQYF; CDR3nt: TGTGCCACCAGTGTGGGGGGGGTCGCGGAGACCCAGTACTTC
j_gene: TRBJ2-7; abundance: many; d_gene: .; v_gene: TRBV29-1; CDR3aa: CSVEGEDTTYEQYF; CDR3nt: TGCAGCGTTGAAGGCGAGGACACTACCTACGAGCAGTACTTC
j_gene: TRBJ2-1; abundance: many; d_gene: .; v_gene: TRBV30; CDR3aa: CAWSVLTYQQFF; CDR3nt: TGTGCCTGGAGTGTACTGACCTACCAGCAGTTCTTC
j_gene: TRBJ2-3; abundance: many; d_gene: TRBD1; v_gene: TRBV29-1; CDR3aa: CSHDRAGDTQYF; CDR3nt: TGCAGTCATGACAGGGCGGGAGATACGCAGTATTTT
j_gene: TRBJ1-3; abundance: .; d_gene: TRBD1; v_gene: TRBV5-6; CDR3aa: CASSEDRGRNTIYF; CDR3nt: TGTGCCAGCAGCGAAGACAGGGGGAGGAACACCATATATTTT
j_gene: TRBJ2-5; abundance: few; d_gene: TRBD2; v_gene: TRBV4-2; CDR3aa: CASSQEVGGRETQYF; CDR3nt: TGTGCCAGCAGCCAAGAGGTGGGAGGGCGAGAGACCCAGTACTTC
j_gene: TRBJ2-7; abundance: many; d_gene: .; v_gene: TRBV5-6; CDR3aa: CASSLIASEVEQYF; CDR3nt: TGTGCCAGCAGCTTGATAGCCTCCGAGGTCGAGCAGTACTTC
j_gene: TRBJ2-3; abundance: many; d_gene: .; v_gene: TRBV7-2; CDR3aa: CASSLWTLHTDTQYF; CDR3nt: TGTGCCAGCAGCTTATGGACGCTGCACACAGATACGCAGTATTTT
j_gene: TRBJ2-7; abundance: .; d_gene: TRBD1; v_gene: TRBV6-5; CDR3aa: CASSYWDRRNEQYF; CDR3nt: TGTGCCAGCAGTTACTGGGACAGGCGCAACGAGCAGTACTTC
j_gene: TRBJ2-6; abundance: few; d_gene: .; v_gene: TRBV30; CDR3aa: CAWSVGPGANVLTF; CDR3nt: TGTGCCTGGAGTGTAGGCCCTGGGGCCAACGTCCTGACTTTC